A single sample is the source of the 17 T cell receptor beta chains below, sequenced in a study of CD8 T cells in Susac syndrome. Random hexamers were used to reverse transcribe roughly 0.45 to 1 ug of RNA. TCRdb re-called the immunoSEQ multiplex PCR reads through MiXCR, storing one row per CDR3 protein. This repertoire shows some 170,000 distinct CDR3 sequences, roughly 94% found once; its top ten account for 0.099%. Sequenced: CD4+ T cells from PBMCs. The source of these receptors is a human donor with Susac syndrome.

This sequence joins TRBV27 and TRBJ2-7; TRBD2 agrees at 8 bases. Germline CDR1 MNHEY, CDR2 SMNVEV (reference sequence). V shed 5 bases, J shed 2 bases, and the junction held 8 bases outside the gene matches. The CDR3 contains 15 residues. The DNA of the CDR3 is TGTGCCAGCAGTCTCAGAGCGGGACTAGCCTACGAGCAGTACTTC. It is translated as CASSLRAGLAYEQYF.

This chain links TRBV29-1 with TRBJ2-7; the D call may be TRBD1 or TRBD2 (5 bases each). V lost 7 bases and J 6 bases, leaving 19 bases between the germline ends. Germline values: CDR1 SQVTM, CDR2 ANQGSEA. This CDR3 comprises 13 residues. CDR3 protein: CSGLAARGGEQYF. In DNA form, the CDR3 reads TGCAGCGGGCTGGCTGCCCGTGGGGGCGAGCAGTACTTC.

The sample holds a few counts of this clonotype. An end of the junction differs from the germline gene, which may be a read error. The chain joins TRBV7-9 to TRBJ2-5, with 8 bases identical to TRBD1. Germline V gene data show CDR1 as SEHNR and CDR2 as FQNEAQ (reference sequence). The CDR3 length is 14 residues. The CDR3 region is CASSLDRAQETQYF. The CDR3 DNA reads as TGTGCTAGCAGCTTGGACAGGGCCCAAGAGACCCAGTACTTC.

This clonotype was counted a single time. The chain carries TRBV6-2 or TRBV6-3 and TRBJ1-1; D is ambiguous. The CDR3 covers 13 residues. The germline gives CDR1 MNHEY, CDR2 SVGEGT. The germline V and J ends were trimmed by 6 bases and 1 base, with 9 bases remaining between them. As DNA, the CDR3 is TGTGCCAGCAGCATTCGACAGAACACTGAAGCTTTCTTT. As protein: CASSIRQNTEAFF.

The V call is TRBV24-1, the J call TRBJ1-4; D remains unclear. CDR1 is KGHDR and CDR2 is SFDVKD in the germline V gene. The CDR3 runs to 15 residues. With 3 bases removed from V and 11 bases from J, the gap between germline ends came to 18 bases. CDR3 region: CATSDRTARCNKLFF. The CDR3 bases are TGTGCCACCAGTGATCGGACGGCGCGTTGTAACAAACTGTTTTTT.

This chain uses TRBV5-1 with TRBJ2-1; D is unresolved. Germline lookup yields CDR1 SGHRS and CDR2 YFSETQ. The CDR3 totals 15 residues. Deletions cut 0 bases from V and 7 bases from J, with 14 bases between. The CDR3 loop reads CASSLGLGSPNEQFF. In DNA, the CDR3 is TGCGCCAGCAGCTTGGGGCTAGGTTCCCCGAATGAGCAGTTCTTC.

This chain joins TRBV15 and TRBJ1-1; D gene unclear. The germline V gene encodes CDR1 LNHNV and CDR2 YYDKDF (reference sequence). V lost 1 base and J lost 0, with 3 bases in between. This CDR3 contains 13 residues. CDR3 DNA: TGTGCCACCAGCAGAGGAGTGAACACTGAAGCTTTCTTT. Translation gives CATSRGVNTEAFF.

The chain employs TRBV7-9 and TRBJ1-1, with D hard to call. The ends were cut back, 5 bases at V and 5 bases at J, with 12 bases in the middle. This CDR3 comprises 13 residues. Germline V gene data show CDR1 as SEHNR and CDR2 as FQNEAQ (reference sequence). The CDR3 loop reads CASSRADFTEAFF. For the CDR3, the DNA is TGTGCCAGCAGCCGAGCCGATTTTACTGAAGCTTTCTTT. Full variable domain (outside the CDR3, taken from reference TRBV7-9 and TRBJ1-1): DTGVSQNPRHKITKRGQNVTFRCDPISEHNRLYWYRQTLGQGPEFLTYFQNEAQLEKSRLLSDRFSAERPKGSFSTLEIQRTEQGDSAMYLCASSRADFTEAFFGQGTRLTVV.

The chain carries TRBV20-1 and TRBJ2-3, with 10 nucleotides matching TRBD2. The V segment lost 6 bases and the J segment 4 bases; nucleotides outside the gene matches: 7. The V gene's germline CDR1 is DFQATT and CDR2 SNEGSKA (reference sequence). The CDR3 sequence is 14 residues long. CDR3 loop: CSAPRLAGPDTQYF. DNA of the CDR3: TGCAGTGCCCCTAGACTAGCGGGCCCAGATACGCAGTATTTT.

This chain uses TRBV7-8 with TRBJ2-1; weak D call: TRBD1 (7 bases). V lost 1 base and J 4 bases, leaving 20 bases between the germline ends. Germline CDR1 and CDR2: SGHVS and FQNEAQ. This CDR3 is 18 amino acids long. Here the CDR3 reads CASSLGGTARSMYNEQFF. DNA of the CDR3: TGTGCCAGCAGCTTAGGCGGGACAGCTCGATCAATGTACAATGAGCAGTTCTTC. The variable domain in full, with the rest retrieved from reference TRBV7-8 and TRBJ2-1, is GAGVSQSPRYKVAKRGQDVALRCDPISGHVSLFWYQQALGQGPEFLTYFQNEAQLDKSGLPSDRFFAERPEGSVSTLKIQRTQQEDSAVYLCASSLGGTARSMYNEQFFGPGTRLTVL.

This clonotype has just one count. V gene TRBV27 combines with J gene TRBJ2-3; TRBD2 agrees at 9 bases. This CDR3 region has 15 residues. V lost 2 bases, J lost 2 bases, and 2 bases stayed unmatched. Germline CDR1 MNHEY, CDR2 SMNVEV (reference sequence). CDR3 sequence: CASSLAGGITDTQYF. CDR3 sequence (DNA): TGTGCCAGCAGTTTAGCGGGGGGGATCACAGATACGCAGTATTTT.

V is TRBV4-1 and J is TRBJ2-2; tentatively, D is TRBD2 (7 bases). Trimming shortened V by 8 bases and J by 4 bases, and 17 bases separated the two germline ends. Per germline, CDR1 MGHRA and CDR2 YSYEKL. This CDR3 has 15 amino acids. The CDR3: CASRRGGALTGELFF. The CDR3 DNA sequence: TGCGCCAGCCGTCGAGGGGGGGCCCTCACCGGGGAGCTGTTTTTT.

The chain joins TRBV15 to TRBJ1-2; D is undetermined. The CDR3 consists of 14 residues. The V end was cut by 4 bases, the J end by 0 bases, with 9 bases between. Germline assignment: CDR1 LNHNV and CDR2 YYDKDF (reference sequence). CDR3 DNA: TGTGCCACCAGCAAACTGGATTCTAACTATGGCTACACCTTC. Amino acids: CATSKLDSNYGYTF.

The V call is TRBV5-6, the J call TRBJ1-1; 9 bases agree with TRBD1. CDR3 length: 14 amino acids. The germline V gene encodes CDR1 SGHDT and CDR2 YYEEEE. With V trimmed by 4 bases and J by 2 bases, 3 bases remained unmatched. The CDR3 protein is CASSRQGGNTEAFF. The CDR3 nucleotides read TGTGCCAGCAGCCGACAGGGGGGCAACACTGAAGCTTTCTTT.

The chain is built from TRBV2 and TRBJ2-1; D is unresolved. Trimming removed 6 bases from V and 0 bases from J, with 15 bases in between. Germline V lookup: CDR1 SNHLY, CDR2 FYNNEI. This CDR3 is built from 16 residues. The CDR3 is CASRASSGNSYNEQFF. CDR3 coding DNA: TGTGCCAGCAGAGCCAGTAGTGGGAACTCCTACAATGAGCAGTTCTTC.

This chain links TRBV27 with TRBJ2-6; D uncertain. Trimming removed 1 base from V and 1 base from J, with 5 bases in between. Germline V gives CDR1 MNHEY, CDR2 SMNVEV (reference sequence). The CDR3 runs 15 residues. The CDR3 DNA follows: TGTGCCAGCAGTTTATGGGGATCTGGGGCCAACGTCCTGACTTTC. This encodes CASSLWGSGANVLTF.

The V call is TRBV7-9, the J call TRBJ1-3, with 10 bases fitting TRBD1. The junction had 3 bases not matched to a gene; V was cut back by 5 bases and J by 2 bases. CDR1 is SEHNR and CDR2 is FQNEAQ in the germline V gene (reference sequence). This CDR3 has 15 residues. The CDR3 DNA is TGTGCCAGCAGCCTTGGGACAGGGGCTGGAAACACCATATATTTT. Protein product: CASSLGTGAGNTIYF.